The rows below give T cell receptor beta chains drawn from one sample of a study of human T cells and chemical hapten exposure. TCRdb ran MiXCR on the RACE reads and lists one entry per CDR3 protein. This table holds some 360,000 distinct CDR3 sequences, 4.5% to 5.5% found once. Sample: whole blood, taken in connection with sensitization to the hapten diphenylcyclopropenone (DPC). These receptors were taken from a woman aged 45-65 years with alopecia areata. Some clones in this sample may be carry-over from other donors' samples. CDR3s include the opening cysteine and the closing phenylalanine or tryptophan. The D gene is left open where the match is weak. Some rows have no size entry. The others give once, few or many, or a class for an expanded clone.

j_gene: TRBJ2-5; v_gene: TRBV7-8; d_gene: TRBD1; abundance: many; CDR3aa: CASSVGQGALETQYF; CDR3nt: TGTGCCAGCAGCGTCGGACAGGGGGCGCTGGAGACCCAGTACTTC
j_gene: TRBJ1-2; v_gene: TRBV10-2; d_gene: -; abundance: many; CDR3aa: CASTPFGMGDYGYTF; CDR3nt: TGCGCCAGCACTCCCTTCGGGATGGGGGACTATGGCTACACCTTC
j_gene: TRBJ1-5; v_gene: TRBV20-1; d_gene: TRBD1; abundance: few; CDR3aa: CSARGDRALPIDQPQHF; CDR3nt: TGCAGTGCTAGAGGGGACAGGGCCCTCCCTATCGATCAGCCCCAGCATTTT
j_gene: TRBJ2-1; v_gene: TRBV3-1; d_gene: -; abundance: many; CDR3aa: CASRESRYNEQFF; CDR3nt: TGTGCCAGCAGGGAAAGCAGATACAATGAGCAGTTCTTC
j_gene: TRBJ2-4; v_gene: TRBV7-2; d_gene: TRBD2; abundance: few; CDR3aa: CASSPTGGAGNIQYF; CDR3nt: TGTGCCAGCAGCCCCACCGGGGGGGCAGGAAACATTCAGTACTTC
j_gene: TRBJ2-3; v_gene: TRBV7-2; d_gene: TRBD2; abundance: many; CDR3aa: CASSLARRGAEDTQYF; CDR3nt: TGTGCCAGCAGCTTAGCTAGGCGGGGGGCGGAAGATACGCAGTATTTT
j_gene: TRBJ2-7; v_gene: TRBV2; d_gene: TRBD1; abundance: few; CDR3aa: CASSPQTGVYEQYF; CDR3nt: TGTGCCAGCAGCCCACAGACAGGGGTCTACGAGCAGTACTTC
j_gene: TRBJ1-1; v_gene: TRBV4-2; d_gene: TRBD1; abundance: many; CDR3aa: CASSQGTGGRTEAFF; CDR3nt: TGTGCCAGCAGCCAAGGCACAGGGGGTAGGACTGAAGCTTTCTTT
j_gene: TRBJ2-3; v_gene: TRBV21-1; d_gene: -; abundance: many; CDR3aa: CASDLRDSSSTDTQYF; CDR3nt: TGTGCCAGCGACCTGCGGGACTCCTCTAGCACAGATACGCAGTATTTT
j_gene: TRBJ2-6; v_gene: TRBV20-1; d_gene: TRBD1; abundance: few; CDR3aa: CSARIMGRGSSGANVLTF; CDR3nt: TGCAGTGCCCGGATAATGGGCAGGGGGTCCTCTGGGGCCAACGTCCTGACTTTC
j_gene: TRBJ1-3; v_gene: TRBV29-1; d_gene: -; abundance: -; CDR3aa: CSVAFAGSGNTIYF; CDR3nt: TGCAGCGTCGCTTTTGCTGGATCGGGAAACACCATATATTTT
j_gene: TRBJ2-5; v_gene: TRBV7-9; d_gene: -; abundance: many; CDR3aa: CASSFLQGETQYF; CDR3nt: TGTGCCAGCAGCTTCCTCCAGGGAGAGACCCAGTACTTC
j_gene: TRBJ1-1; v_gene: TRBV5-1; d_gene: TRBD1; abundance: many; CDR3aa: CASSLTGEGTEAFF; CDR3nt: TGCGCCAGCAGCTTGACAGGGGAAGGCACTGAAGCTTTCTTT
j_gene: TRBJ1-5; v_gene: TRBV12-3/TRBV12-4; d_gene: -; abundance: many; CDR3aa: CASSFARNQPQHF; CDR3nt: TGTGCCAGCAGTTTCGCTCGCAATCAGCCCCAGCATTTT
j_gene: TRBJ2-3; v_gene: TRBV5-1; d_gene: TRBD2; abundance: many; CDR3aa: CASSLRAGFSTDTQYF; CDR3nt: TGCGCCAGCAGCTTGCGAGCGGGGTTTAGCACAGATACGCAGTATTTT
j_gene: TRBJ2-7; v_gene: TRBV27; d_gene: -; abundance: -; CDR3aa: CASSSQLGWYF; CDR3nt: TGTGCCAGCAGTTCCCAACTCGGTTGGTACTTC
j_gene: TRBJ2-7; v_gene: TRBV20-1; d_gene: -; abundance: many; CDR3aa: CSARALGGALSYEQYF; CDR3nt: TGCAGTGCTAGGGCCCTTGGGGGGGCCCTTTCCTACGAGCAGTACTTC
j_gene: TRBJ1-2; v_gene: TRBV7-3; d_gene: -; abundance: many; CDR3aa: CASSPAPGDTYYGYTF; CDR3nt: TGTGCCAGCAGCCCCGCGCCCGGGGACACCTACTATGGCTACACCTTC
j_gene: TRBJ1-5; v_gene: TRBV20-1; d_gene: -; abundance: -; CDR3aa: CSARLGEGSGNQPQHF; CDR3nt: TGCAGTGCTAGACTGGGGGAAGGGTCGGGCAATCAGCCCCAGCATTTT
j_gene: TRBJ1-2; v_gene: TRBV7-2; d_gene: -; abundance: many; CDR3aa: CASSLRQINYGYTF; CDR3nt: TGTGCCAGCAGCTTGAGACAGATTAACTATGGCTACACCTTC
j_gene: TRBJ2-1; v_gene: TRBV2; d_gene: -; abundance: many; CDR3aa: CASSEETSLLNEQFF; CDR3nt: TGTGCCAGCAGTGAGGAGACAAGCTTACTAAATGAGCAGTTCTTC
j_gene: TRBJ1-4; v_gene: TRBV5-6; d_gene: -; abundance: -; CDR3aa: CASSPREGEKKLFF; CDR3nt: TGTGCCAGCAGCCCACGAGAGGGAGAGAAAAAACTGTTTTTT
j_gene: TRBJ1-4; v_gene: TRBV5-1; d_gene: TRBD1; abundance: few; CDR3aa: CASSLGQGLITEKLFF; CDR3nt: TGCGCCAGCAGCTTGGGACAGGGGTTAATTACTGAAAAACTGTTTTTT
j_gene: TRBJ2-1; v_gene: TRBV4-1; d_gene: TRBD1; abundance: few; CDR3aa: CASSQDRTGGLGQFF; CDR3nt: TGCGCCAGCAGCCAAGACCGGACAGGGGGCCTTGGGCAGTTCTTC
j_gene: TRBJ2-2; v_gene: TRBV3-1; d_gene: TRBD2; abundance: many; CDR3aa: CASSQDLAGGTGELFF; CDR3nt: TGTGCCAGCAGCCAAGATTTAGCGGGAGGGACCGGGGAGCTGTTTTTT
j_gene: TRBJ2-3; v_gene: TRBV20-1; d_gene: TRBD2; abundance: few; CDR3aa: CSARDRLAGGMVTDTQYF; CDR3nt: TGCAGTGCTAGAGATCGACTAGCGGGAGGGATGGTCACAGATACGCAGTATTTT
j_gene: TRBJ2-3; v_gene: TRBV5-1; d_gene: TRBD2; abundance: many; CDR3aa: CASSLAGSTDTQYF; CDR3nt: TGTGCCAGCAGCTTAGCGGGCAGCACAGATACGCAGTATTTT
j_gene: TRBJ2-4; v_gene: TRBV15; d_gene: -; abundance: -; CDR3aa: CATSRDRGTLAKNIQYF; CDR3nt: TGTGCCACCAGCAGAGATAGGGGGACCCTGGCCAAAAACATTCAGTACTTC
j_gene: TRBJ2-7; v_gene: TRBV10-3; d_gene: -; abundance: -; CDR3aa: CAIRGGGTVSYEQYF; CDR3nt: TGTGCCATCAGAGGGGGGGGAACTGTTTCCTACGAGCAGTACTTC
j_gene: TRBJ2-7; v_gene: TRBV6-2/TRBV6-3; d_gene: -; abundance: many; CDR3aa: CASSGARPSYEQYF; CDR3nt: TGTGCCAGCAGTGGGGCGCGGCCCTCCTACGAGCAGTACTTC
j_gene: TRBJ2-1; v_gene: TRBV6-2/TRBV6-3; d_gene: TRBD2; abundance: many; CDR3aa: CASSYAGLAGGQSYNEQFF; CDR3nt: TGTGCCAGCAGTTACGCGGGACTAGCGGGAGGTCAGTCCTACAATGAGCAGTTCTTC
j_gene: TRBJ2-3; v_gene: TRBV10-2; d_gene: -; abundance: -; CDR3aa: CASSEGRYTDTQYF; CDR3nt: TGCGCCAGCAGTGAGGGCCGGTACACAGATACGCAGTATTTT
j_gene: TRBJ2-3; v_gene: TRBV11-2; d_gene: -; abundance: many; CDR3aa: CASSKVTSTDTQYF; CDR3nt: TGTGCCAGCAGCAAAGTCACTAGCACAGATACGCAGTATTTT
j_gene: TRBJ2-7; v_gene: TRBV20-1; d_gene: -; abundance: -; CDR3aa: CSARDTGRAYEQYF; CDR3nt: TGCAGTGCTAGAGATACAGGGCGCGCCTACGAGCAGTACTTC
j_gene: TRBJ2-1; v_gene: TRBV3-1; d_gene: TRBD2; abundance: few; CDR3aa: CASSQGAGGNYNEQFF; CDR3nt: TGTGCCAGCAGTCAAGGAGCGGGGGGGAACTACAATGAGCAGTTCTTC
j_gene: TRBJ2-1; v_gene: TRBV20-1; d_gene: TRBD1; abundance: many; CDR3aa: CSARRPGTGKHEQFF; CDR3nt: TGCAGTGCTAGACGTCCCGGGACAGGGAAGCATGAGCAGTTCTTC
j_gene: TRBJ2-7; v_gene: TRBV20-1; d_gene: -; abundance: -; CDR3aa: CSARDQGTYEQYF; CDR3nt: TGCAGTGCTAGAGATCAGGGTACCTACGAGCAGTACTTC
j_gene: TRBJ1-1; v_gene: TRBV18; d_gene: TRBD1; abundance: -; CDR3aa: CASSPWTGGGTEAFF; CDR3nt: TGTGCCAGCTCACCATGGACAGGCGGGGGGACTGAAGCTTTCTTT